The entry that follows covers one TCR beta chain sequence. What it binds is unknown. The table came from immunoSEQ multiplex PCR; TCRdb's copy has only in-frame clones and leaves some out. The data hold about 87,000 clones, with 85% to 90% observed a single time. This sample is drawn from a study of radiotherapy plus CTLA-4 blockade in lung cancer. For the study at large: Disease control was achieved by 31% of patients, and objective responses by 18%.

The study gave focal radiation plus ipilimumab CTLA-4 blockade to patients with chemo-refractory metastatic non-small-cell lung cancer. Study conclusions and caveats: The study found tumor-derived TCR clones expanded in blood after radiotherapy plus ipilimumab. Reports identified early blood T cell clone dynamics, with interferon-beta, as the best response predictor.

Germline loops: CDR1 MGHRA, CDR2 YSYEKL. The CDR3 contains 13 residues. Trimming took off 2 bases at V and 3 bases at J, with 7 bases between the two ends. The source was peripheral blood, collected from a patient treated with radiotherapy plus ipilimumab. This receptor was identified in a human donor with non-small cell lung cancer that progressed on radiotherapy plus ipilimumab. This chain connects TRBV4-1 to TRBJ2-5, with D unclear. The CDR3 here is CASSQWQKETQYF. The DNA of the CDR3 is TGCGCCAGCAGCCAATGGCAGAAAGAGACCCAGTACTTC.